These 29 T cell receptor beta chains originate from one sample sequenced in a study of metastatic and nonmetastatic thyroid tumors. Patients had received no treatment of any kind before thyroid surgery. Through MiXCR, TCRdb re-clonotyped the PCR reads. The data show 11,000 to 15,000 clones, less than 25% seen once. Material for sequencing was blood. These receptors originate from a female donor with papillary thyroid cancer or a benign thyroid nodule (not recorded which). Some clones in this sample may be carry-over from other donors' samples.

Ten or more counts support this clone. Its ends do not fully match the called genes, so a read error is possible. Within the sample, other DNA sequences also encode this same CDR3. V usage is TRBV5-6 and J usage is TRBJ1-1, with D maybe TRBD1 (5 bases). Germline V gene sequence: CDR1 SGHDT, CDR2 YYEEEE. The CDR3 spans 15 residues. DNA of the CDR3: TGTGCCAGCAGCCGTCGCCGGGGCCTCAACACTGAAACTTTCTTT. It translates to CASSRRRGLNTETFF.

The chain carries TRBV5-1 and TRBJ1-5, with 8 bases matching TRBD1. The CDR3 runs 15 residues. The J segment lost 3 bases and the V segment lost 3 bases, leaving 5 bases of the junction unmatched. CDR1 SGHRS and CDR2 YFSETQ come from the germline V gene. This chain's CDR3 is CASSWTGSNNQPQHF. As DNA, the CDR3 is TGCGCCAGCAGCTGGACAGGGTCGAACAATCAGCCCCAGCATTTT.

This clone counts as medium-sized (0.01 to 0.1%). The V call is TRBV6-1, the J call TRBJ2-3; D possibly corresponds to TRBD1 (6 bases). V was clipped by 7 bases and J by 2 bases, with 19 bases between them. The germline V gene encodes CDR1 MNHNS and CDR2 SASEGT. This CDR3 has 16 residues. CDR3 sequence reads: CASKLTPDRITDTQYF. The CDR3 coding sequence is TGTGCCAGCAAACTCACACCCGACAGGATCACAGATACGCAGTATTTT.

This clone was recorded at least ten times. Its ends do not fully match the called genes, so a read error is possible. This chain joins TRBV7-2 and TRBJ2-3, with 10 bases identical to TRBD2. Looked up from germline, CDR1 is SGHTA and CDR2 is FQGNSA. This CDR3 has 16 residues. CDR3 nucleotides: TGTGCCAGCACCTTAGCGGGAGGTCAAGACACAGATACGCAGTATTTT. Translating it yields CASTLAGGQDTDTQYF.

Many counts were recorded for this clone. The chain links TRBV2 to TRBJ2-5; D possibly corresponds to TRBD1 (5 bases). In germline, CDR1 is SNHLY, CDR2 FYNNEI. V lost 7 bases and J 5 bases, leaving 20 bases between the germline ends. The CDR3 has 15 amino acids. The CDR3 nucleotides are TGTGCCAGCACAGGGCAGGGAAGAAGTTGGGAGACCCAGTACTTC. This encodes CASTGQGRSWETQYF. The full variable domain, in which reference TRBV2 and TRBJ2-5 provide the parts outside the CDR3, is EPEVTQTPSHQVTQMGQEVILRCVPISNHLYFYWYRQILGQKVEFLVSFYNNEISEKSEIFDDQFSVERPDGSNFTLKIRSTKLEDSAMYFCASTGQGRSWETQYFGPGTRLLVL.

This clone was counted ten times or more. The chain uses TRBV20-1 and TRBJ1-5; D not certain. V lost 1 base and J 5 bases, leaving 12 bases between the germline ends. This CDR3 is built from 14 residues. Germline assignment: CDR1 DFQATT and CDR2 SNEGSKA (reference sequence). CDR3 residues: CSARGLAQDQPQHF. The CDR3 bases are TGCAGTGCTAGAGGATTGGCCCAAGATCAGCCCCAGCATTTT.

This clone showed up just once. J is TRBJ2-5 and V is TRBV5-1, with 7 bases lining up with TRBD1. This CDR3 contains 14 residues. Germline CDR1 and CDR2: SGHRS and YFSETQ. Trimming removed 5 bases from V and 1 base from J; junction bases left unmatched: 5. The DNA for the CDR3 is TGCGCCAGCAGGGCAGGGGGTTTCCAAGAGACCCAGTACTTC. Translated, it gives CASRAGGFQETQYF.

A few counts support this clone. The CDR3 does not close with the conserved phenylalanine or tryptophan, likely indicating a read error. The DNA is left out, because the CDR3 cannot be placed on it with certainty; the CDR3 is given as TCRdb lists it. V usage is TRBV19 and J usage is TRBJ1-2. Germline V gene data show CDR1 as LNHDA and CDR2 as SQIVND (reference sequence). Termini included, the CDR3 measures 13 amino acids. CDR3 sequence reads: CASRWRGMGGYTL.

By share of the sample, this clone is large (0.1 to 1%). The V gene is TRBV6-5, the J gene TRBJ1-6; D remains ambiguous. Per the germline V gene, CDR1 is MNHEY and CDR2 is SVGAGI. This CDR3 has 13 residues. The germline V and J ends were trimmed by 2 bases and 9 bases, with 8 bases remaining between them. In DNA form, the CDR3 reads TGTGCCAGCAGTTACGAGACGGCTTCACCCCTCCACTTT. Translating it yields CASSYETASPLHF.

This clone has a count of ten or more. The V gene is TRBV7-8, the J gene TRBJ1-1; D gene ambiguous. V lost 1 base to trimming and J lost 1 base, with 10 bases between them. CDR3 size: 15 residues. Looked up from germline, CDR1 is SGHVS and CDR2 is FQNEAQ. The CDR3 DNA is TGTGCCAGCAGCTTAGGTGGGCCACAGAACACTGAAGCTTTCTTT. Residues: CASSLGGPQNTEAFF.

About this clone: This may come from a read error, since a much larger clone is one base off. The same CDR3 arises from other DNA sequences in this sample as well. The chain carries TRBV5-1 and TRBJ2-1; no reliable D call. The CDR3 extends over 13 amino acids. Germline lookup yields CDR1 SGHRS and CDR2 YFSETQ. V was cut by 7 bases and J by 3 bases, with 11 bases left in between. Here the CDR3 DNA reads TGCGCCAGCGGTGTTGCCAACTACAATGAGCAGTTCTTC. This sequence encodes CASGVANYNEQFF.

The rearrangement uses TRBV5-1 and TRBJ2-1; TRBD1 is a possible D gene (6 bases). The CDR3 length is 14 residues. The V end was cut by 4 bases, the J end by 3 bases, with 11 bases between. Germline V gene lookup returns CDR1 SGHRS and CDR2 YFSETQ. CDR3: CASSGGSYYNEQFF. The CDR3 DNA reads as TGCGCCAGCAGCGGGGGCAGTTACTACAATGAGCAGTTCTTC.

V is TRBV9 and J is TRBJ1-5; D remains ambiguous. Germline V CDR1 and CDR2: SGDLS, YYNGEE. This CDR3 spans 15 amino acids. V lost 3 bases and J lost 0, with 10 bases in between. The CDR3 region has the DNA TGTGCCAGCAGCGAAGACGGAAATAGCAATCAGCCCCAGCATTTT. Encoded protein: CASSEDGNSNQPQHF.

Comment on this clone: An end of the junction does not agree with germline; a read error may underlie this. The V gene is TRBV6-5, the J gene TRBJ2-5; no clear D. The length of the CDR3 is 15 residues. Germline V gene data show CDR1 as MNHEY and CDR2 as SVGAGI. In DNA, the CDR3 is TGTGCCAGCAGTTATTTCAACTTAGCTGCAGAGTCCCAGTACTTC. Protein sequence: CASSYFNLAAESQYF.

This clone was detected many times. The V gene is TRBV12-5, the J gene TRBJ2-5; TRBD1 matches 7 bases. Germline V gives CDR1 LGHNT, CDR2 FRNRAP. There are 17 residues in the CDR3. After removal of 2 bases from V and 3 bases from J, the junction contained 12 bases not matched to a gene. The CDR3 is CASGLSVGSDREETQYF. DNA for the CDR3: TGTGCTAGTGGTTTGTCGGTCGGCTCCGACAGGGAAGAGACCCAGTACTTC.

This clone appeared many times. The chain combines TRBV7-2 with TRBJ2-1, with TRBD2 identical over 12 bases. CDR1 is SGHTA, CDR2 FQGNSA, per germline. The CDR3 runs to 17 residues. V shed 3 bases and J 3 bases; nucleotides not matched to a gene: 6. CDR3 DNA: TGTGCCAGCAGCTTCGCACTAGCGGGAGGTGGCTACAATGAGCAGTTCTTC. It is translated as CASSFALAGGGYNEQFF.

The chain carries TRBV5-1 and TRBJ2-7; D is perhaps TRBD1 or TRBD2 (5 bases each). This CDR3 comprises 13 residues. In germline, CDR1 is SGHRS, CDR2 YFSETQ. Trimming removed 3 bases from V and 2 bases from J, with 9 bases in between. CDR3 residues: CASSWDAPYEQYF. CDR3 bases: TGCGCCAGCAGCTGGGACGCGCCCTACGAGCAGTACTTC.

This clone is termed large (0.1 to 1%). The sample contains more than one DNA sequence encoding this CDR3. The genes are TRBV19 and TRBJ2-1; 13 nucleotides align to TRBD2. Germline-derived CDR1 and CDR2 are LNHDA and SQIVND (reference sequence). The CDR3 contains 13 residues. V was clipped by 3 bases and J by 15 bases; unmatched bases: 5. The CDR3 sequence is CASSIGTSGTLFF. CDR3 DNA: TGTGCCAGTAGTATCGGGACTAGCGGGACTTTGTTCTTC. The complete variable domain, with remaining parts taken from reference TRBV19 and TRBJ2-1, reads DGGITQSPKYLFRKEGQNVTLSCEQNLNHDAMYWYRQDPGQGLRLIYYSQIVNDFQKGDIAEGYSVSREKKESFPLTVTSAQKNPTAFYLCASSIGTSGTLFFGPGTRLTVL.

In its sample, this clone ranks as medium-sized. V usage is TRBV19 and J usage is TRBJ2-1, with 10 bases that match TRBD1. CDR1 and CDR2 (germline): LNHDA, SQIVND (reference sequence). CDR3 size: 15 residues. The V segment lost 7 bases and the J segment 2 bases; nucleotides outside the gene matches: 5. In DNA form, the CDR3 reads TGTGCCAGTACCACAGGGACAGGGGCCTACAATGAGCAGTTCTTC. Residues: CASTTGTGAYNEQFF.

This chain links TRBV6-5 with TRBJ2-6; 10 bases line up with TRBD1. CDR1 is MNHEY and CDR2 is SVGAGI in the germline V gene. V lost 4 bases, J lost 0 bases, and 3 bases stayed unmatched. The CDR3 consists of 17 residues. The CDR3 DNA is TGTGCCAGCAGTTGGGGGACAGGGGTCTCTGGGGCCAACGTCCTGACTTTC. Encoded protein: CASSWGTGVSGANVLTF.

This clone occurred many times. A single base separates this from a much larger clone, so it may be a read error. V is TRBV9 and J is TRBJ2-7; D is possibly TRBD1 (5 bases). This CDR3 has 15 amino acids. Per the germline V gene, CDR1 is SGDLS and CDR2 is YYNGEE. The CDR3 sequence: CASGVGPGYSYEQYF. The CDR3 DNA sequence: TGTGCCAGCGGCGTAGGGCCAGGGTATAGCTACGAGCAGTACTTC. Full variable domain (outside the CDR3, taken from reference TRBV9 and TRBJ2-7): DSGVTQTPKHLITATGQRVTLRCSPRSGDLSVYWYQQSLDQGLQFLIQYYNGEERAKGNILERFSAQQFPDLHSELNLSSLELGDSALYFCASGVGPGYSYEQYFGPGTRLTVT.

In this sample, this clone turned up many times. This chain connects TRBV3-1 to TRBJ2-7; D perhaps matches TRBD1 (6 bases). With 1 base removed from V and 1 base from J, the gap between germline ends came to 11 bases. Germline-derived CDR1 and CDR2 are LGHDT and YNNKEL (reference sequence). The CDR3 contains 15 residues. The CDR3 coding sequence is TGTGCCAGCAGCCAAGGGGCTGGACAGTCCTACGAGCAGTACTTC. Translating gives CASSQGAGQSYEQYF.

This clone has at least ten counts. The rearrangement joins TRBV24-1 to TRBJ2-5; TRBD1 matches at 7 bases. CDR3 length: 16 amino acids. Trimming at V came to 3 bases and at J to 1 base, leaving 7 bases not matched to a gene. Germline loops: CDR1 KGHDR, CDR2 SFDVKD. In DNA, the CDR3 is TGTGCCACCAGTGATCCCCGGACAGGCCTCCAAGAGACCCAGTACTTC. Amino acid sequence: CATSDPRTGLQETQYF.

Within the sample, this clone is medium-sized. The rearrangement links TRBV5-1 to TRBJ2-2; TRBD1 matches at 10 bases. Germline loops: CDR1 SGHRS, CDR2 YFSETQ. Trimming removed 5 bases from V and 4 bases from J; junction bases left unmatched: 5. The CDR3 covers 15 residues. The CDR3 protein is CASRWTGGTTGELFF. In DNA form, the CDR3 reads TGCGCCAGCAGATGGACAGGGGGGACCACCGGGGAGCTGTTTTTT.

The V gene is TRBV28, the J gene TRBJ2-2; D perhaps matches TRBD1 (6 bases). Germline CDR1 is MDHEN and CDR2 is SYDVKM. The CDR3 runs 15 residues. Trimming cost V 7 bases and J 6 bases, with 18 bases left between them. The CDR3 reads CASTLLPQGAGELFF. In DNA form, the CDR3 reads TGTGCCAGCACCCTACTCCCACAGGGCGCCGGGGAGCTGTTTTTT. The full variable domain, with the rest looked up from reference TRBV28 and TRBJ2-2, is DVKVTQSSRYLVKRTGEKVFLECVQDMDHENMFWYRQDPGLGLRLIYFSYDVKMKEKGDIPEGYSVSREKKERFSLILESASTNQTSMYLCASTLLPQGAGELFFGEGSRLTVL.

The genes are TRBV18 and TRBJ1-2, with D maybe TRBD1 (6 bases). The CDR3 is made up of 13 amino acids. V dropped 4 bases and J dropped 13 bases, with 19 bases sitting between them. Germline V gives CDR1 KGHSH, CDR2 LQKENI. The DNA of the CDR3 is TGTGCCAGCTCACTAAATGATCAAGGGGGGCCCACCTTC. Its protein is CASSLNDQGGPTF.

This clone was detected ten times or more. This chain connects TRBV4-3 to TRBJ1-6; D unclear. Trimming took off 0 bases at V and 7 bases at J, with 10 bases between the two ends. The germline V gene encodes CDR1 LGHNA and CDR2 YSLEER. CDR3 length: 15 amino acids. CDR3 DNA sequence: TGCGCCAGCAGCCAAGACAGTTTCCCCAATTCACCCCTCCACTTT. Amino acids: CASSQDSFPNSPLHF.

This clone was counted ten times or more. This chain uses TRBV3-1 with TRBJ2-7; unclear D gene. This CDR3 has 14 residues. Germline CDR1 LGHDT, CDR2 YNNKEL (reference sequence). The ends were cut back, 1 base at V and 2 bases at J, with 9 bases in the middle. The CDR3 loop is CASSQGRVTYEQYF. The CDR3, as DNA: TGTGCCAGCAGCCAAGGAAGGGTCACCTACGAGCAGTACTTC.

The table lists this clone with many counts. The CDR3 sequence: CASSPRRLAGRETQYF. As DNA, the CDR3 is TGTGCCAGCAGCCCCCGAAGGCTAGCGGGGCGAGAGACCCAGTACTTC. The chain has TRBV11-2 and TRBJ2-5; 9 bases match TRBD2. CDR1 and CDR2 from the germline V gene are SGHAT and FQNNGV. CDR3 length: 16 residues. V lost 5 bases and J lost 4; bases outside the gene matches: 11.